This TCR beta chain was sequenced during a study of technical replicates of blood from a handful of donors. CDR1 is SGHRS, CDR2 YFSETQ, per germline. The CDR3 has 14 residues. The V end was cut by 0 bases, the J end by 0 bases, with 7 bases between. Profiling relied on immunoSEQ multiplex PCR, and the TCRdb table lists in-frame clones only, not all of them. The table records about 97,000 clones, less than 95% of them present only once. This sequence joins TRBV5-1 and TRBJ2-7; D might be TRBD2 (6 bases). The clonotype originates from a human donor in good health. Material: T cells isolated from PBMCs. In DNA, the CDR3 is TGCGCCAGCAGCTTGGCCGGGAGCTCCTACGAGCAGTACTTC. Translation: CASSLAGSSYEQYF.